The 32 T cell receptor beta chains below come from one sample, sequenced in a study of CD8 T cells in ankylosing spondylitis. Each CDR3 protein gets one entry after TCRdb re-called the 5' RACE reads with MiXCR. The repertoire holds fewer than 350,000 distinct CDR3 sequences, around a tenth seen once, with about a tenth in the top ten. Sequences were obtained from blood, either unsorted or a sorted T cell fraction (not recorded which). These receptors came from a female donor with ankylosing spondylitis or in good health (not recorded which).

The chain recombines TRBV2 with TRBJ1-5; TRBD1 matches at 7 bases. The ends lost 8 bases at V and 1 base at J; junction bases unmatched: 20. The V gene's germline CDR1 is SNHLY and CDR2 FYNNEI. This CDR3 contains 19 residues. CDR3 in DNA: TGTGCCAGCTGTTGGGGACAGTGGGGCGGGCATATGAGCAATCAGCCCCAGCATTTT. Protein sequence: CASCWGQWGGHMSNQPQHF. Full variable domain (remainder filled in from reference TRBV2 and TRBJ1-5): EPEVTQTPSHQVTQMGQEVILRCVPISNHLYFYWYRQILGQKVEFLVSFYNNEISEKSEIFDDQFSVERPDGSNFTLKIRSTKLEDSAMYFCASCWGQWGGHMSNQPQHFGDGTRLSIL.

The chain carries TRBV5-6 and TRBJ2-3; 7 nucleotides agree with TRBD1. From germline, CDR1 is SGHDT and CDR2 YYEEEE. The CDR3 has 15 residues. The V and J ends lost 4 bases and 0 bases, in that order; junction bases with no gene match: 5. CDR3 bases: TGTGCCAGCAGCCCCGGGACAGCGAGCACAGATACGCAGTATTTT. Amino acids: CASSPGTASTDTQYF.

The chain is built from TRBV18 and TRBJ2-3; possible D gene TRBD2, 5 bases. The V and J ends lost 3 bases and 0 bases respectively, with 10 bases between them. Germline V gene sequence: CDR1 KGHSH, CDR2 LQKENI. This CDR3 spans 15 amino acids. The CDR3 sequence is CASSPSAASTDTQYF. The CDR3, as DNA: TGTGCCAGCTCACCTTCAGCGGCTAGCACAGATACGCAGTATTTT. Filled out from reference TRBV18 and TRBJ2-3, the complete variable domain reads NAGVMQNPRHLVRRRGQEARLRCSPMKGHSHVYWYRQLPEEGLKFMVYLQKENIIDESGMPKERFSAEFPKEGPSILRIQQVVRGDSAAYFCASSPSAASTDTQYFGPGTRLTVL.

This clonotype appeared many times. This chain links TRBV15 with TRBJ2-3; possibly TRBD1 for D (5 bases). The germline V gene has CDR1 LNHNV and CDR2 YYDKDF (reference sequence). This CDR3 comprises 16 residues. Deletions cut 0 bases from V and 4 bases from J, with 14 bases between. DNA of the CDR3: TGTGCCACCAGCAGAGAGTCAGGGTATTCTTCAGATACGCAGTATTTT. Translated, it gives CATSRESGYSSDTQYF.

This chain connects TRBV10-3 to TRBJ2-5; a weak D match, TRBD2 (5 bases). V gave up 0 bases and J gave up 1 base, with 9 bases separating them. CDR3 length: 15 amino acids. CDR1 and CDR2 (germline): ENHRY, SYGVKD. Here the CDR3 reads CAISESWAGQETQYF. The CDR3 DNA reads as TGTGCCATCAGTGAGTCGTGGGCGGGCCAAGAGACCCAGTACTTC.

This clonotype was recorded many times. The chain joins TRBV5-5 to TRBJ2-1; weak D call: TRBD2 (6 bases). The CDR3 loop spans 18 amino acids. V lost 4 bases and J lost 8, with 28 bases in between. Germline-derived CDR1 and CDR2 are SGHKS and YYEKEE (reference sequence). The CDR3 DNA reads as TGTGCCAGCAGCCTTGGTGTCACCCCGGGGGTCAATGCGTATGAGCAGTTCTTC. It specifies CASSLGVTPGVNAYEQFF.

This clonotype was picked up a small number of times. This chain connects TRBV12-3 or TRBV12-4 to TRBJ2-2; TRBD1 might be the D (6 bases). The CDR3 totals 14 residues. Trimming stripped 6 bases from V and 3 bases from J, with 11 bases between. The chain's CDR3 is CASSGQPDTGELFF. The CDR3 DNA reads TGTGCCAGCAGCGGACAGCCGGACACCGGGGAGCTGTTTTTT.

The rearrangement uses TRBV20-1 and TRBJ2-7; tentatively, D is TRBD1 (5 bases). The CDR3 sequence is 11 residues long. The germline CDR1 and CDR2 sequences are DFQATT and SNEGSKA (reference sequence). Trimming removed 3 bases from V and 9 bases from J, with 12 bases in between. CDR3 loop: CSAREPQGQYF. CDR3 DNA: TGCAGTGCTAGGGAACCTCAGGGGCAGTACTTC.

This clonotype was detected ten times or more. This chain uses TRBV11-2 with TRBJ2-7; TRBD2 is a possible D gene (6 bases). V lost 3 bases and J lost 0, with 15 bases in between. The CDR3 has 16 residues. Per germline, CDR1 SGHAT and CDR2 FQNNGV. The CDR3 DNA reads TGTGCCAGCAGCTTCGGTCCCGGGACTTACTCCTACGAGCAGTACTTC. As protein: CASSFGPGTYSYEQYF.

This clonotype was picked up many times. This rearrangement joins TRBV20-1 to TRBJ2-2, with D tentatively TRBD2 (5 bases). The V gene's germline CDR1 is DFQATT and CDR2 SNEGSKA (reference sequence). The CDR3 consists of 13 residues. V lost 5 bases and J lost 8, with 15 bases in between. The CDR3: CSAPRGLRGELFF. The CDR3 region has the DNA TGCAGTGCTCCCCGGGGTCTCCGGGGGGAGCTGTTTTTT.

This clonotype was observed a few times. The genes are TRBV5-5 and TRBJ1-5, with TRBD1 matching 8 bases. This CDR3 comprises 15 residues. V lost 0 bases, J lost 5 bases, and 4 bases stayed unmatched. Per the germline V gene, CDR1 is SGHKS and CDR2 is YYEKEE (reference sequence). The CDR3 bases are TGTGCCAGCAGCTTGGGCCAGGGGGCGGATCAGCCCCAGCATTTT. This codes for CASSLGQGADQPQHF.

The J gene is TRBJ2-3, the V gene TRBV27; 9 bases line up with TRBD1. CDR3 size: 13 residues. Germline assignment: CDR1 MNHEY and CDR2 SMNVEV (reference sequence). CDR3 DNA sequence: TGTCCCCGGCCTGGACAGGGGACAGATACGCAGTATTTT. Amino acid sequence: CPRPGQGTDTQYF.

The gene calls are TRBV28 and TRBJ2-3; TRBD1 agrees at 11 bases. The germline gives CDR1 MDHEN, CDR2 SYDVKM. CDR3 length: 16 residues. Trimming cost V 5 bases and J 5 bases; bases outside gene matches: 9. The CDR3 sequence is CASSVPVGQGGDTQYF. The CDR3 DNA follows: TGTGCCAGCAGTGTCCCCGTGGGACAGGGGGGAGATACGCAGTATTTT.

This clonotype was recorded at least ten times. This chain joins TRBV7-2 and TRBJ1-2; 7 positions match TRBD1. The CDR3 has 16 amino acids. CDR1 and CDR2 (germline): SGHTA, FQGNSA. V lost 5 bases to trimming and J lost 1 base; unmatched junction nucleotides: 10. CDR3: CASSPTYRGFNYGYTF. CDR3 bases: TGTGCCAGCAGCCCAACCTACAGGGGTTTTAACTATGGCTACACCTTC. Complete variable domain (other parts from reference TRBV7-2 and TRBJ1-2): GAGVSQSPSNKVTEKGKDVELRCDPISGHTALYWYRQSLGQGLEFLIYFQGNSAPDKSGLPSDRFSAERTGGSVSTLTIQRTQQEDSAVYLCASSPTYRGFNYGYTFGSGTRLTVV.

This clonotype was seen ten or more times. The V call is TRBV29-1, the J call TRBJ2-2; 7 bases agree with TRBD2. From germline, CDR1 is SQVTM and CDR2 ANQGSEA. V was clipped by 7 bases and J by 1 base; unmatched bases: 3. The CDR3 loop spans 13 amino acids. CDR3 sequence: CSAGLLNTGELFF. CDR3 nucleotides: TGCAGCGCGGGACTACTGAACACCGGGGAGCTGTTTTTT.

This clonotype was picked up many times. CDR3 sequence (DNA): TGTGCCAGCAGTTTAGGGCAGTATGAAGCTTTCTTT. Translation: CASSLGQYEAFF. This sequence joins TRBV12-3 or TRBV12-4 and TRBJ1-1, with D uncertain. Trimming left V 1 base short and J 7 bases short, with 7 bases between. The CDR3 runs to 12 residues.

This clonotype came up many times. The chain is built from TRBV11-2 and TRBJ2-1; 9 bases agree with TRBD2. Germline CDR1 is SGHAT and CDR2 is FQNNGV. CDR3 size: 18 residues. With V trimmed by 4 bases and J by 7 bases, 17 bases remained unmatched. CDR3: CASSSPPSGKVFGNEQFF. DNA for the CDR3: TGTGCCAGCAGCTCCCCACCTAGCGGGAAGGTATTCGGAAATGAGCAGTTCTTC.

This clonotype was detected ten times or more. The chain combines TRBV5-1 with TRBJ2-7, with a possible D match to TRBD1 (6 bases). V was pared by 4 bases and J by 4 bases, with 12 bases between. Germline V gives CDR1 SGHRS, CDR2 YFSETQ. The CDR3 covers 13 residues. The CDR3 bases are TGCGCCAGCAGCCTAGGGACACAATACGAGCAGTACTTC. It is translated as CASSLGTQYEQYF. Full variable domain (missing parts from reference TRBV5-1 and TRBJ2-7): KAGVTQTPRYLIKTRGQQVTLSCSPISGHRSVSWYQQTPGQGLQFLFEYFSETQRNKGNFPGRFSGRQFSNSRSEMNVSTLELGDSALYLCASSLGTQYEQYFGPGTRLTVT.

This clonotype was seen many times. The rearrangement uses TRBV20-1 and TRBJ1-2; D is ambiguous. CDR1 DFQATT and CDR2 SNEGSKA come from the germline V gene (reference sequence). V dropped 5 bases and J dropped 4 bases, with 17 bases sitting between them. CDR3 length: 14 amino acids. The CDR3 DNA sequence: TGCAGTGCTCCAAGTAGTGCGGGCGGCTATGGCTACACCTTC. It encodes CSAPSSAGGYGYTF.

There are many counts of this clonotype. The chain links TRBV10-3 to TRBJ2-5; the D gene is possibly TRBD1 (5 bases). Germline V gene sequence: CDR1 ENHRY, CDR2 SYGVKD. Trimming shortened V by 4 bases and J by 3 bases, and 9 bases separated the two germline ends. This CDR3 region has 13 residues. This CDR3 reads CAISVGQEETQYF. The CDR3 bases are TGTGCCATCAGTGTCGGACAAGAAGAGACCCAGTACTTC.

The V gene is TRBV6-2 or TRBV6-3, the J gene TRBJ2-5; D remains unclear. V was clipped by 0 bases and J by 5 bases, with 10 bases between them. The CDR3 loop spans 14 amino acids. Germline values: CDR1 MNHEY, CDR2 SVGEGT. The DNA for the CDR3 is TGTGCCAGCAGTTACTCGTTCACTGGTGAGACCCAGTACTTC. It encodes CASSYSFTGETQYF.

Remarks on this clonotype: A much larger clone differs from this one at a single base, so this may be a read error. The rearrangement uses TRBV5-1 and TRBJ2-1, with no clear D. From germline, CDR1 is SGHRS and CDR2 YFSETQ. The CDR3 totals 14 residues. CDR3 amino acids: CASSLAPGRDDQFF. The CDR3 bases are TGCGCCAGCAGCTTGGCCCCGGGTAGGGATGACCAGTTCTTC.

Note on this clonotype: A much more abundant neighbour one base away suggests this may be a read error. The chain uses TRBV5-1 and TRBJ1-2; D uncertain. Germline assignment: CDR1 SGHRS and CDR2 YFSETQ. The CDR3 runs to 16 residues. Trimming took off 3 bases at V and 6 bases at J, with 21 bases between the two ends. Here the CDR3 DNA reads TGCGCCAGCAGCTGGTCTGGGCCCTCCGGTACCCATGGCTACACCTTC. Its protein is CASSWSGPSGTHGYTF.

V and J are TRBV20-1 and TRBJ2-1; 8 bases match TRBD2. V was pared by 1 base and J by 7 bases, with 6 bases of the junction left unmatched. The CDR3 contains 14 residues. The germline CDR1 and CDR2 sequences are DFQATT and SNEGSKA (reference sequence). CDR3 nucleotide sequence: TGCAGTGCTAGAGTGGCTTCTAGCGGGAATGAGCAGTTCTTC. Translated, it gives CSARVASSGNEQFF.

This clonotype came up many times. An end of the junction differs from the germline gene, which may be a read error. This chain's CDR3 is CASSIQQYQETQYF. CDR3 sequence (DNA): TGTGCCAGCAGTATACAGCAGTACCAGGAGACCCAGTACTTC. V and J are TRBV6-2 or TRBV6-3 and TRBJ2-5; no clear D gene. The CDR3 is made up of 14 amino acids. The germline V gene encodes CDR1 MNHEY and CDR2 SVGEGT.

This clonotype was seen more than once but under ten times. The chain uses TRBV28 and TRBJ2-7; unclear D gene. Deletions cut 5 bases from V and 2 bases from J, with 16 bases between. Germline V lookup: CDR1 MDHEN, CDR2 SYDVKM. The CDR3 spans 15 residues. This CDR3 is CASSPPGRNPYEQYF. CDR3 in DNA: TGTGCCAGCAGTCCCCCGGGCCGGAACCCCTACGAGCAGTACTTC.

The V and J genes are TRBV11-2 and TRBJ1-4; perhaps TRBD1 as D (6 bases). CDR3 length equals 15 residues. Germline CDR1 SGHAT, CDR2 FQNNGV. The V and J ends lost 4 bases and 4 bases respectively, with 13 bases between them. The CDR3 loop is CASSSMTGRNEKLFF. CDR3 sequence (DNA): TGTGCCAGCAGCTCAATGACAGGTCGTAATGAAAAACTGTTTTTT.

Ten or more counts support this clonotype. The rearrangement uses TRBV12-3 or TRBV12-4 and TRBJ1-3, with a tentative D call TRBD1 (6 bases). The CDR3 length is 14 residues. The V end was cut by 3 bases, the J end by 3 bases, with 9 bases between. In nucleotides, the CDR3 is TGTGCCAGCAGTTTGGCAGGGGTTGGAAACACCATATATTTT. It codes for CASSLAGVGNTIYF.

Only a few counts were recorded for this clonotype. The chain combines TRBV28 with TRBJ2-6; D is ambiguous. Per germline, CDR1 MDHEN and CDR2 SYDVKM. The V gene lost 5 bases and the J gene lost 0 bases, with 17 bases spanning the gap. This CDR3 contains 18 residues. This chain's CDR3 is CASSLHEVGSSGANVLTF. The CDR3 DNA is TGTGCCAGCAGTCTCCACGAGGTCGGCTCCTCTGGGGCCAACGTCCTGACTTTC.

The chain uses TRBV12-3 or TRBV12-4 and TRBJ2-5; D is ambiguous. This CDR3 spans 16 amino acids. With 2 bases removed from V and 4 bases from J, the gap between germline ends came to 17 bases. CDR3 residues: CASSLSAQSRIETQYF. The CDR3 bases are TGTGCCAGCAGTTTATCGGCCCAGAGTCGGATAGAGACCCAGTACTTC.

This clonotype has at least ten counts. The chain joins TRBV5-1 to TRBJ1-3, with D possibly TRBD1 on 5 matching bases. The germline V gene encodes CDR1 SGHRS and CDR2 YFSETQ. This CDR3 contains 15 residues. The V end lost 0 bases, the J end lost 0 bases, and 7 bases lay between the germline ends. CDR3 sequence (DNA): TGCGCCAGCAGCTTGGGGGGGAGCTCTGGAAACACCATATATTTT. Protein product: CASSLGGSSGNTIYF.

This clonotype has a count of ten or more. The chain recombines TRBV20-1 with TRBJ2-2; a possible D gene is TRBD1 (6 bases). CDR3 length: 14 amino acids. Trimming shortened V by 5 bases and J by 4 bases, and 14 bases separated the two germline ends. Germline V lookup: CDR1 DFQATT, CDR2 SNEGSKA (reference sequence). The CDR3 nucleotides are TGCAGTGCTCTAACAGGGTCGGGCACCGGGGAGCTGTTTTTT. It encodes CSALTGSGTGELFF.